This T cell receptor (beta chain) was identified in a study of cytomegalovirus exposure and HLA in healthy donors. Study-level findings and limits: The study put 150 to 200 TCR beta chains on its list as cytomegalovirus-associated. A later look showed TCR association rates differing by HLA locus, highest for DRB1 and lowest for HLA-C. Roughly uniform sequencing depth across donors was assumed, possibly incorrectly.

This clone was recorded a few times. What it recognizes is unknown. V lost 1 base, J lost 3 bases, and 4 bases stayed unmatched. Germline V CDR1 and CDR2: SGHKS, YYEKEE (reference sequence). This CDR3 spans 14 amino acids. Researchers ran the PCR with 60 Vbeta and 13 Jbeta primers. Assay: immunoSEQ multiplex PCR; the TCRdb copy retains only in-frame clones and omits some. In the table there are about 260,000 clones, roughly two thirds of which are singletons. The material sequenced was PBMCs. V is TRBV5-5 and J is TRBJ2-7; 7 bases agree with TRBD2. The sequence came from a female donor in good health and CMV-seronegative. The CDR3 loop is CASSLLRESYEQYF. CDR3 nucleotide sequence: TGTGCCAGCAGCTTGCTGCGGGAGAGCTACGAGCAGTACTTC.